This TCR beta chain stems from a study of blood T cell repertoires in COVID-19. Overall study context: COVID-19 samples from acute and convalescent phases originated in the United States, Italy and Spain.

The authors' processing: Amplification from reference gene primers served as the basis for estimated nucleated cell counts. Some clones are missing from TCRdb's copy, which holds only in-frame ones; the method was immunoSEQ multiplex PCR. Clone size and V and J calls were adopted from that table, with D and trimming inferred from the DNA. The profile covers 150,000 to 200,000 clones, with about 80% appearing a single time and 4% to 6.5% taken by the ten largest. CDR3 length: 18 amino acids. This TCR derives from a woman aged 55-70 years with acute COVID-19. Sequencing was carried out using PBMCs or T cells enriched from blood (not recorded which). V and J are TRBV7-5 and TRBJ2-1; the D call in the table, TRBD1, was not verified against the DNA. TRBV7-5 represents a pseudogene. CDR3 loop: CARSPKMVLVGALNEQFF. CDR3 DNA sequence: TGTGCCAGAAGCCCGAAGATGGTGTTAGTAGGGGCCCTCAATGAGCAGTTCTTC.